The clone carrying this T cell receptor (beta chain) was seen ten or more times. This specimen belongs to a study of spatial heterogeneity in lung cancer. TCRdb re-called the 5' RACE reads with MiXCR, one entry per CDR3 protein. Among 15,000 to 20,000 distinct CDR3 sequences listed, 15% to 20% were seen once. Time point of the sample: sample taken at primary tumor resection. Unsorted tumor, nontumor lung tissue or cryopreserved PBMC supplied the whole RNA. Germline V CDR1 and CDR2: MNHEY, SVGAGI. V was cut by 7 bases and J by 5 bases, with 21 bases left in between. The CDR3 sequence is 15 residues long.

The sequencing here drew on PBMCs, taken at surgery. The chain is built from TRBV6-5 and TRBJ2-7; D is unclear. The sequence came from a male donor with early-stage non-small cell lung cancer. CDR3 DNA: TGTGCCAGCACCCCACCCGGTTTCGAGGTCCACGAGCAGTACTTC. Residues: CASTPPGFEVHEQYF.